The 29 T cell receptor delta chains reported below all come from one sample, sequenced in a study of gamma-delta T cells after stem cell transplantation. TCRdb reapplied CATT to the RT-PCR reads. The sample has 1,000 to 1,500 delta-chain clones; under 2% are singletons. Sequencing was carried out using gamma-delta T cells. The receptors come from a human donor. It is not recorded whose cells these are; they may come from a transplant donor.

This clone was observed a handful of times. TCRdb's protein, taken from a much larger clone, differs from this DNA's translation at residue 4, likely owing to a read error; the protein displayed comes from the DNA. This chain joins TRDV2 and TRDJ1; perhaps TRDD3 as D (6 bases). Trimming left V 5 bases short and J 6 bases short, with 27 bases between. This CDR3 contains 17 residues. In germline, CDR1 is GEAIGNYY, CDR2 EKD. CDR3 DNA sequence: TGTGCCTGTGGTACACTGGGCGGGCTTACTGGACTTAATAAACTCATCTTT. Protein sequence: CACGTLGGLTGLNKLIF.

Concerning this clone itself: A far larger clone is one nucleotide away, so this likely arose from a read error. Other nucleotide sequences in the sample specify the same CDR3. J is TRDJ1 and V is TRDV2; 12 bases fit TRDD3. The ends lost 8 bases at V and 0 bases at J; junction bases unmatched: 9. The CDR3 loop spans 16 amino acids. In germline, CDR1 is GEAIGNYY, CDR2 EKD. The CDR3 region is CALLRLGDTYTDKLIF. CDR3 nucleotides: TGTGCCTTACTGCGACTGGGGGATACATACACCGATAAACTCATCTTT.

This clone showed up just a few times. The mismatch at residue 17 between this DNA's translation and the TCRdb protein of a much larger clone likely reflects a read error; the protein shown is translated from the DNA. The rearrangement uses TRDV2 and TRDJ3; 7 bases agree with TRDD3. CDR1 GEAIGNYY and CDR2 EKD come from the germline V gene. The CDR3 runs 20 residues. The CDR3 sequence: CACDTAGDSPSSWDTRHMFF. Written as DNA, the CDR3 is TGTGCCTGTGACACCGCTGGGGATAGCCCCAGCTCCTGGGACACCCGACATATGTTTTTC.

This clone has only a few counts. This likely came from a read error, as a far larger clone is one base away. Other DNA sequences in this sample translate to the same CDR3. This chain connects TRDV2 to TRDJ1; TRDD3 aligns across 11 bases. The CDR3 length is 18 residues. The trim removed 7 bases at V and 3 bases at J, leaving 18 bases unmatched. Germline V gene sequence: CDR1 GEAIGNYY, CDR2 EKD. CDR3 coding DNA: TGTGCCTGCGAACAACTGGGGGATAGGGGGTCCGCCGCCGATAAACTCATCTTT. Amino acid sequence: CACEQLGDRGSAADKLIF.

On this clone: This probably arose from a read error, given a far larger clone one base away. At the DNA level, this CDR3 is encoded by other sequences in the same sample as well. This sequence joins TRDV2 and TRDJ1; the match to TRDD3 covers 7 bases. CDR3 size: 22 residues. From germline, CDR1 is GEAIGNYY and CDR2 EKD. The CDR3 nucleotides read TGTGCCTGCGACACCGTCGTGGTTGGCGACTGGGGACCTTTGGGTAATACCGATAAACTCATCTTT. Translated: CACDTVVVGDWGPLGNTDKLIF.

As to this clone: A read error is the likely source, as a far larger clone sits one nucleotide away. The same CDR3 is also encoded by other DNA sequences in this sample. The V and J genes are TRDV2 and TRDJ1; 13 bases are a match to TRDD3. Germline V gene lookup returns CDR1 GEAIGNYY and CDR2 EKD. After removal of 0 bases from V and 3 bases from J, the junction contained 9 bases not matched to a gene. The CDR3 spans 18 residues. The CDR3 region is CACDTVSTGGYGPDKLIF. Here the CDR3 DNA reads TGTGCCTGTGACACCGTATCGACTGGGGGATACGGTCCCGATAAACTCATCTTT.

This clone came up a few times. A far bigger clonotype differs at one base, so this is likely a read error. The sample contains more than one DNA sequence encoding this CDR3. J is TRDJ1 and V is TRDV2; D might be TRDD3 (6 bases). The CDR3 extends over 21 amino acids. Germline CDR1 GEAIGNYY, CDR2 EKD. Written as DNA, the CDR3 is TGCGCCTGTGACCTCCCAACCTCCTTCGCGGTGGGGGCCCCACACACCGATAAACTCATCTTT. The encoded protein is CACDLPTSFAVGAPHTDKLIF.

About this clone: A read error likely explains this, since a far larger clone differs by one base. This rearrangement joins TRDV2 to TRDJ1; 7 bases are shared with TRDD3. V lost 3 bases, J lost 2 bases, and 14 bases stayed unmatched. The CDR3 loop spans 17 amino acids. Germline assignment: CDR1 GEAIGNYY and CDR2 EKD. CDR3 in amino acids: CACDAVAGGPRTDKLIF. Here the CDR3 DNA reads TGTGCCTGTGACGCCGTGGCTGGGGGTCCGAGAACCGATAAACTCATCTTT.

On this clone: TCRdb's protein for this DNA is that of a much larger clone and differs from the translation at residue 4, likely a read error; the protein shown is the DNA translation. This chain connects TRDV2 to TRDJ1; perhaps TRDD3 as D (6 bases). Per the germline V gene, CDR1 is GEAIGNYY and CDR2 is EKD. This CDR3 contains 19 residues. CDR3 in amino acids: CACGTLGIIRDTHTDKLIF. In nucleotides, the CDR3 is TGTGCCTGTGGCACCCTGGGGATTATTAGAGACACTCACACCGATAAACTCATCTTT.

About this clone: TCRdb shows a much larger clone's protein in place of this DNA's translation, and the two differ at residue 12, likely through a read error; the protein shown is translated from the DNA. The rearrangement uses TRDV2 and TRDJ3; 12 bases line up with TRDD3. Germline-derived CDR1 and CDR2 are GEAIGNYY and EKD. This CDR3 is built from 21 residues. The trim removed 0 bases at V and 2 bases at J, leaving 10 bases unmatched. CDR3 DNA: TGTGCCTGTGACACCGGGAACTGGGGGATACATCACCCCTGGGACACCCGACAGATGTTTTTC. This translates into CACDTGNWGIHHPWDTRQMFF.

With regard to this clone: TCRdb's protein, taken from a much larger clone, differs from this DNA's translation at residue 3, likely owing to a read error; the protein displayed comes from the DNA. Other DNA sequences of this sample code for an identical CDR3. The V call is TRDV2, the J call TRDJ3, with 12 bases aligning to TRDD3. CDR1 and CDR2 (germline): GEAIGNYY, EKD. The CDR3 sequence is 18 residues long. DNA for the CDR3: TGTGCCCGTGATTCTGGGGGATACGGATCCTGGGACACCCGACAGATGTTTTTC. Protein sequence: CARDSGGYGSWDTRQMFF.

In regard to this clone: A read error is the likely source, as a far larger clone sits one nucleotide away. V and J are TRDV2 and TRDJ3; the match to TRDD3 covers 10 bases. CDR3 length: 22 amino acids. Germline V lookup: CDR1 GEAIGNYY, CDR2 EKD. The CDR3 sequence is CARDTTGTGGSGRSWDTRQMFF. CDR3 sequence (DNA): TGTGCCCGTGACACCACCGGCACTGGGGGATCCGGTCGGTCCTGGGACACCCGACAGATGTTTTTC.

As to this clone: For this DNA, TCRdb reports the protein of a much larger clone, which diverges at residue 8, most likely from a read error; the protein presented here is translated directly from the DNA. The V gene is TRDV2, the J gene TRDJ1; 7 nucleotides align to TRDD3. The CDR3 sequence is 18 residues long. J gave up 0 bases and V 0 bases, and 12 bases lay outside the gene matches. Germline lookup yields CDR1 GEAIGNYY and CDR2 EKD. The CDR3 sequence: CACDTLMRIRGDTDKLIF. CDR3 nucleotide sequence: TGTGCCTGTGACACCCTGATGAGGATACGCGGGGACACCGATAAACTCATCTTT.

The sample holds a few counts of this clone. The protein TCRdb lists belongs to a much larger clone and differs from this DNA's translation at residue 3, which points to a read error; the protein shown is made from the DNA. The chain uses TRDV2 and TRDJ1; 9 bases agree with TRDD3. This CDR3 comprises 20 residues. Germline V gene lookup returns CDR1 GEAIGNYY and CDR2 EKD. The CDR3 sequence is CARDPLSPRDTGGNTDKLIF. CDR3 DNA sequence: TGTGCCCGTGACCCACTCTCTCCTAGAGATACTGGGGGAAATACCGATAAACTCATCTTT.

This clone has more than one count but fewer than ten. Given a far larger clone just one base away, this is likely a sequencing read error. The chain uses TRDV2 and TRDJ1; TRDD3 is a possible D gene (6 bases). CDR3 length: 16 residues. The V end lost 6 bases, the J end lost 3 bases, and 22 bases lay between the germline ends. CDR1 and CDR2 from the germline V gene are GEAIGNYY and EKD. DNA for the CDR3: TGTGCCTGTAGCGGATTGGGGATCGTTAACGCCGATAAACTCATCTTT. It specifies CACSGLGIVNADKLIF.

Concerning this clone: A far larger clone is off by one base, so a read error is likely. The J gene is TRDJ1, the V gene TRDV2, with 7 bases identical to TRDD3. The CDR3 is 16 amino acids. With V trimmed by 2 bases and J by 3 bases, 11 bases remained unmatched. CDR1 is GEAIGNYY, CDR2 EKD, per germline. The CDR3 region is CACDKVGESYADKLIF. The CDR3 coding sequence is TGTGCCTGTGACAAGGTGGGGGAATCGTACGCCGATAAACTCATCTTT.

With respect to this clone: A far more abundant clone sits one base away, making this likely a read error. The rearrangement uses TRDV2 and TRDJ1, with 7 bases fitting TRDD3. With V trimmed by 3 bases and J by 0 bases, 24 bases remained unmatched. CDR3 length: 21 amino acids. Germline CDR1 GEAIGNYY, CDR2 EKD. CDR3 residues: CACDAVDPLGGGPPYTDKLIF. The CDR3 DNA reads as TGTGCCTGTGACGCCGTGGATCCCCTTGGTGGGGGACCTCCCTACACCGATAAACTCATCTTT.

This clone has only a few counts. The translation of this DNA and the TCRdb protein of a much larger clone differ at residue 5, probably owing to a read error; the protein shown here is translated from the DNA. The DNA of the CDR3 is TGTGCCTGTGACCCCGTACTGGGAATCTCCTGGGACACCCGACAGATGTTTTTC. Its protein is CACDPVLGISWDTRQMFF. The genes are TRDV2 and TRDJ3, with D possibly matching TRDD3 (6 bases). Per germline, CDR1 GEAIGNYY and CDR2 EKD. The CDR3 is 18 residues long. Trimming took 3 bases from V and 0 from J, leaving 14 bases between them.

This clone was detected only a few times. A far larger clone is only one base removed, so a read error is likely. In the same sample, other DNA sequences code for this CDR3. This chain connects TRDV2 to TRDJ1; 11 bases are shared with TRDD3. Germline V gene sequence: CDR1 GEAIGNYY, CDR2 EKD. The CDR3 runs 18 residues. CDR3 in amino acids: CACDTSWGIRRGSDKLIF. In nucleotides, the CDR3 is TGTGCCTGCGACACGTCGTGGGGGATACGCCGGGGGTCCGATAAACTCATCTTT.

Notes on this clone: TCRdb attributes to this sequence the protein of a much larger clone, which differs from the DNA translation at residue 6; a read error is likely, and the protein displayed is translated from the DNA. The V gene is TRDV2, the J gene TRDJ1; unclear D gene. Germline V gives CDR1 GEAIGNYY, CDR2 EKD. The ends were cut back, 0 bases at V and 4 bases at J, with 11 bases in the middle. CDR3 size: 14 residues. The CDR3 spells CACDTIGALDKLIF. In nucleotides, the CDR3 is TGTGCCTGTGACACCATCGGGGCCCTCGATAAACTCATCTTT.

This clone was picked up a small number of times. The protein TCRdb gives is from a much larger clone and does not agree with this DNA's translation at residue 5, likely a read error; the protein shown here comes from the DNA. The DNA for the CDR3 is TGTGCCTGTGACTCCGTTTCTACGAAGCTAGTGGGGGATGGAGGGTACACCGATAAACTCATCTTT. This translates into CACDSVSTKLVGDGGYTDKLIF. The chain carries TRDV2 and TRDJ1; TRDD3 matches at 8 bases. From germline, CDR1 is GEAIGNYY and CDR2 EKD. V gave up 3 bases and J gave up 0 bases; unmatched junction bases: 26. This CDR3 spans 22 amino acids.

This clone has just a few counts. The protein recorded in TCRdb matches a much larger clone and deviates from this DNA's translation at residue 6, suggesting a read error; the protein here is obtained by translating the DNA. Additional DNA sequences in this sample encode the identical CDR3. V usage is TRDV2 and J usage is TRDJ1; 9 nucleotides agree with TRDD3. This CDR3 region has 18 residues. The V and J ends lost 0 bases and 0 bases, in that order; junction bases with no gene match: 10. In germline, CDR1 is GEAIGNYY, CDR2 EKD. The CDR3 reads CACDTPMGIRGDTDKLIF. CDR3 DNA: TGTGCCTGTGACACCCCGATGGGGATACGCGGGGACACCGATAAACTCATCTTT.

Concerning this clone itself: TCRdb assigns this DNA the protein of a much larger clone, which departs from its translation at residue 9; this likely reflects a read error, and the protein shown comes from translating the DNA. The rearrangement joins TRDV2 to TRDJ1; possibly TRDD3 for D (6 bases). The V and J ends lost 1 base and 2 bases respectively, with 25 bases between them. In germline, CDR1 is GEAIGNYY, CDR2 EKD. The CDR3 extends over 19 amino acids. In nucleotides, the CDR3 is TGTGCCTGTGACACGCTCCTCAAACGTTCCGGGGGACATACCGATAAACTCATCTTT. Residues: CACDTLLKRSGGHTDKLIF.

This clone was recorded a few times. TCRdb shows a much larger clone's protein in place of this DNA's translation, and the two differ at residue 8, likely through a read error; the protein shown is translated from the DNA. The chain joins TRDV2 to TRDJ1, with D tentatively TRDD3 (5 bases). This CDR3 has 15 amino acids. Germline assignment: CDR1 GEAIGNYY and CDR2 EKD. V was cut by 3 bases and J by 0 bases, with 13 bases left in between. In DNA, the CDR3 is TGTGCCTGTGACCCAATGGGGCGGTACACCGATAAACTCATCTTT. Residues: CACDPMGRYTDKLIF.

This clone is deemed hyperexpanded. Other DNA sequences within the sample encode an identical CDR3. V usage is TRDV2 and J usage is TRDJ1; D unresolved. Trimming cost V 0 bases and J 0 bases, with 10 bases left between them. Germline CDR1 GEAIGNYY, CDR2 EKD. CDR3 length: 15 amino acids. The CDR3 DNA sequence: TGTGCCTGTGACACCGTTACGAGGTACACCGATAAACTCATCTTT. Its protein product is CACDTVTRYTDKLIF.

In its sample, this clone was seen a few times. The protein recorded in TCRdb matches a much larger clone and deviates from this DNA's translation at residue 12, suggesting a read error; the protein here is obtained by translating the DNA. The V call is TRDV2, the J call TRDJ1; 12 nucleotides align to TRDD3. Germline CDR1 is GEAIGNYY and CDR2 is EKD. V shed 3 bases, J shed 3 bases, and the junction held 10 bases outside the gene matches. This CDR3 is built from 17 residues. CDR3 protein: CACDELGDTQRADKLIF. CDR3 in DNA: TGTGCCTGTGACGAGCTGGGGGATACGCAGCGAGCCGATAAACTCATCTTT.

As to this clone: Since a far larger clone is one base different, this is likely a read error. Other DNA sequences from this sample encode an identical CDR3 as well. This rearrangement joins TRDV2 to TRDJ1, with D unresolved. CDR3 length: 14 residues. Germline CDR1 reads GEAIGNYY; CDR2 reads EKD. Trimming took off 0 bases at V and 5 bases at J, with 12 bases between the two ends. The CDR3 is CACDTVGALDKLIF. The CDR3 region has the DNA TGTGCCTGTGACACCGTCGGGGCCCTTGATAAACTCATCTTT.

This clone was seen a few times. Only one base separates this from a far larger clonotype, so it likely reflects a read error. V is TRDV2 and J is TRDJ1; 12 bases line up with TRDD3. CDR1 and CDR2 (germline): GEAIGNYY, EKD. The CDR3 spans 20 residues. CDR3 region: CACGTVRTGGYSLYTDKLIF. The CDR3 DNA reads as TGTGCCTGTGGCACCGTTCGGACTGGGGGATACTCCCTGTACACCGATAAACTCATCTTT.

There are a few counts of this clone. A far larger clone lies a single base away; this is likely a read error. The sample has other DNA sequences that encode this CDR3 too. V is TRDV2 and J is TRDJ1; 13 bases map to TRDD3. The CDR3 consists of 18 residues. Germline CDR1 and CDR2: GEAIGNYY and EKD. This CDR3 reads CACDTVGTGGYATDKLIF. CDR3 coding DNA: TGTGCCTGCGACACCGTCGGTACTGGGGGATACGCCACCGATAAACTCATCTTT.